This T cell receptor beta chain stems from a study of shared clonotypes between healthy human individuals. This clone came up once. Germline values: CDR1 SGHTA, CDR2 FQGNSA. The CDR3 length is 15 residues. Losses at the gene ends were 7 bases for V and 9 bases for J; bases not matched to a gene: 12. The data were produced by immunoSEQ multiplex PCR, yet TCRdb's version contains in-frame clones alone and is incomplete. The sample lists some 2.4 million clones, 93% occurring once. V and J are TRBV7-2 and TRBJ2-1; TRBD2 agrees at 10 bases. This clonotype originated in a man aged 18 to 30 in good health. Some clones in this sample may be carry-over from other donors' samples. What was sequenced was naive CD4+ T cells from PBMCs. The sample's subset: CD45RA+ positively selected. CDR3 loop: CASTRIAGGSSEQFF. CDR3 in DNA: TGTGCCAGCACCCGGATAGCGGGAGGATCCAGTGAGCAGTTCTTC.